This entry lists 8 T cell receptor beta chains sequenced from one sample in a study of control samples from healthy donors and cancer patients. Some clones are missing from TCRdb's copy, which holds only in-frame ones; the method was immunoSEQ multiplex PCR. The profile shows over 80,000 clones, around 82% of them singletons. Sequenced sample: blood. These receptors were obtained from a man in his fifties or sixties in good health.

The V gene is TRBV5-1, the J gene TRBJ2-6; D gene unclear. The V end lost 6 bases, the J end lost 0 bases, and 10 bases lay between the germline ends. This CDR3 is 15 amino acids long. Germline values: CDR1 SGHRS, CDR2 YFSETQ. The CDR3 region has the DNA TGCGCCAGCACCCCCGGGTCCTCTGGGGCCAACGTCCTGACTTTC. Its protein is CASTPGSSGANVLTF.

The CDR3 sequence: CASSLSWDEQYF. For the CDR3, the DNA is TGTGCCAGCAGTCTCAGTTGGGACGAGCAGTACTTC. The chain joins TRBV6-5 to TRBJ2-7; the D is unclear. The V and J ends lost 5 bases and 5 bases respectively, with 10 bases between them. The CDR3 totals 12 residues. Germline loops: CDR1 MNHEY, CDR2 SVGAGI.

The chain links TRBV5-1 to TRBJ2-3, with a possible D match to TRBD1 (6 bases). Germline CDR1 is SGHRS and CDR2 is YFSETQ. V lost 5 bases and J 0 bases, leaving 13 bases between the germline ends. The CDR3 is 15 residues long. In nucleotides, the CDR3 is TGCGCCAGCAGACATAGGACAGAGAGCACAGATACGCAGTATTTT. Translated, it gives CASRHRTESTDTQYF.

V usage is TRBV11-2 and J usage is TRBJ2-3, with TRBD1 as a possible D gene (6 bases). Germline V gene sequence: CDR1 SGHAT, CDR2 FQNNGV. Trimming pared 3 bases from V and 2 bases from J, leaving 12 bases between. This CDR3 region has 15 residues. CDR3 region: CASSLSGTLTDTQYF. CDR3 coding DNA: TGTGCCAGCAGCTTGAGTGGGACACTCACAGATACGCAGTATTTT. The complete variable domain, with remaining parts taken from reference TRBV11-2 and TRBJ2-3, reads EAGVAQSPRYKIIEKRQSVAFWCNPISGHATLYWYQQILGQGPKLLIQFQNNGVVDDSQLPKDRFSAERLKGVDSTLKIQPAKLEDSAVYLCASSLSGTLTDTQYFGPGTRLTVL.

V gene TRBV29-1 combines with J gene TRBJ1-1; D may be TRBD1 (6 bases). This CDR3 contains 13 residues. Germline V gene lookup returns CDR1 SQVTM and CDR2 ANQGSEA. Deletions cut 7 bases from V and 4 bases from J, with 16 bases between. The CDR3 here is CSGLTGRGTEAFF. CDR3 coding DNA: TGCAGCGGGTTAACAGGGAGGGGCACTGAAGCTTTCTTT. The variable domain in full, with the rest retrieved from reference TRBV29-1 and TRBJ1-1, is SAVISQKPSRDICQRGTSLTIQCQVDSQVTMMFWYRQQPGQSLTLIATANQGSEATYESGFVIDKFPISRPNLTFSTLTVSNMSPEDSSIYLCSGLTGRGTEAFFGQGTRLTVV.

The J gene is TRBJ2-3, the V gene TRBV14; no clear D. Germline assignment: CDR1 SGHDN and CDR2 FVKESK. CDR3 length: 13 residues. Trimming pared 3 bases from V and 6 bases from J, leaving 10 bases between. The CDR3 nucleotides read TGTGCCAGCAGCCATATTACCCCGGATACGCAGTATTTT. Its protein product is CASSHITPDTQYF.

This chain links TRBV18 with TRBJ2-1, with D unclear. The CDR3 extends over 14 amino acids. CDR1 is KGHSH and CDR2 is LQKENI in the germline V gene. With 0 bases removed from V and 4 bases from J, the gap between germline ends came to 7 bases. CDR3 protein: CASSPPTDYNEQFF. The CDR3 DNA follows: TGTGCCAGCTCACCACCGACCGATTACAATGAGCAGTTCTTC.

The chain is built from TRBV7-9 and TRBJ2-5, with D perhaps TRBD2 (5 bases). The germline gives CDR1 SEHNR, CDR2 FQNEAQ (reference sequence). The CDR3 runs 13 residues. Trimming took off 5 bases at V and 5 bases at J, with 12 bases between the two ends. Here the CDR3 DNA reads TGTGCCAGCAGCCTTGGACTCGGGGAGACCCAGTACTTC. It is translated as CASSLGLGETQYF. Together with reference TRBV7-9 and TRBJ2-5, the CDR3 gives the full variable domain: DTGVSQNPRHKITKRGQNVTFRCDPISEHNRLYWYRQTLGQGPEFLTYFQNEAQLEKSRLLSDRFSAERPKGSFSTLEIQRTEQGDSAMYLCASSLGLGETQYFGPGTRLLVL.